This is a list of T cell receptor beta chains from one sample in a study of identical twins. Each CDR3 protein is one row after TCRdb ran MiXCR on the 5' RACE reads. The sample includes about 690,000 distinct CDR3 sequences, over 20% of them seen just once. These data are also associated with another study on T cells expressing NK-cell markers.

Input material: PBMCs. These receptors were taken from a young woman in good health. Each CDR3 is given with its conserved first and last residue. D genes are given only for firm matches. Clone size is not always given. Where it is, it says once, few, many or a class for expanded clones.

J: TRBJ1-1; V: TRBV20-1; D: TRBD1; size: -; DNA: TGCAGTGCTGGCCGGGGGACAGGCCCTATGACTGAAGCTTTCTTT; CDR3: CSAGRGTGPMTEAFF
J: TRBJ2-7; V: TRBV11-2; D: -; size: -; DNA: TGTGCCAGCAGCTTCGTACGGGGGCAGTCCTACGAGCAGTACTTC; CDR3: CASSFVRGQSYEQYF
J: TRBJ2-3; V: TRBV9; D: TRBD2; size: -; DNA: TGTGCCAGCGCCCGGGACTACGGGCCAGATACGCAGTATTTT; CDR3: CASARDYGPDTQYF
J: TRBJ2-3; V: TRBV6-5; D: TRBD2; size: -; DNA: TGTGCCAGCAGTTACTCGGGACTAGCGGGAGGGCCGTCAGATACGCAGTATTTT; CDR3: CASSYSGLAGGPSDTQYF
J: TRBJ2-7; V: TRBV20-1; D: -; size: many; DNA: TGCAGTGCTTCCTCATACGAGCAGTACTTC; CDR3: CSASSYEQYF
J: TRBJ2-7; V: TRBV5-1; D: -; size: few; DNA: TGCGCCAGCAGCCTCATCGCTAACTCCTACGAGCAGTACTTC; CDR3: CASSLIANSYEQYF
J: TRBJ1-3; V: TRBV11-2; D: -; size: few; DNA: TGTGCCAGCAGCTACTCGGGCACACTCTCTGGAAACACCATATATTTT; CDR3: CASSYSGTLSGNTIYF
J: TRBJ2-3; V: TRBV12-3/TRBV12-4; D: -; size: few; DNA: TGTGCCAGCAGTTTATCGGTGTATGCGGGGCTCACAGATACGCAGTATTTT; CDR3: CASSLSVYAGLTDTQYF
J: TRBJ2-1; V: TRBV7-7; D: TRBD2; size: few; DNA: TGTGCCAGCAGTTACCCTCAAACCGGGACTATAGGCAATGAGCAGTTCTTC; CDR3: CASSYPQTGTIGNEQFF
J: TRBJ1-1; V: TRBV29-1; D: -; size: few; DNA: TGCAGCGTGGGGTCACAGGGCGGTGAAGCTTTCTTT; CDR3: CSVGSQGGEAFF
J: TRBJ2-3; V: TRBV20-1; D: -; size: -; DNA: TGCAGTGTGTTCAGGCCTCTTACTAGCACAGATACGCAGTATTTC; CDR3: CSVFRPLTSTDTQYF
J: TRBJ2-1; V: TRBV7-9; D: TRBD2; size: -; DNA: TGTGCCACCGGACTAGCGGGAGGATTGCGCAATGAGCAGTTCTTC; CDR3: CATGLAGGLRNEQFF
J: TRBJ2-1; V: TRBV29-1; D: -; size: -; DNA: TGCAGCGGAACAGGGCCAAGGAGCTCCTACAATGAGCAGTTCTTC; CDR3: CSGTGPRSSYNEQFF
J: TRBJ2-1; V: TRBV29-1; D: -; size: few; DNA: TGCAGCGTTGAAGATCAGGGGCCTCGAGGGTACAATGAGCAGTTCTTC; CDR3: CSVEDQGPRGYNEQFF
J: TRBJ2-3; V: TRBV6-5; D: -; size: many; DNA: TGTGCCAGCAGTTACCGGGGGACGGACACAGATACGCAGTATTTT; CDR3: CASSYRGTDTDTQYF
J: TRBJ2-7; V: TRBV9; D: -; size: -; DNA: TGTGCCAGCAGCCACCAGGGATGGGTGAATCAGTACTTC; CDR3: CASSHQGWVNQYF
J: TRBJ2-5; V: TRBV29-1; D: TRBD2; size: -; DNA: TGCAGCGTGGGACTAGCCGGGGAGACCCAGTACTTC; CDR3: CSVGLAGETQYF
J: TRBJ2-3; V: TRBV24-1; D: -; size: -; DNA: TGTGCCACCAGTGATCCCAGGCGATCAGATACGCAGTATTTT; CDR3: CATSDPRRSDTQYF
J: TRBJ2-1; V: TRBV27; D: -; size: -; DNA: TGTGCCAGCAGTTCTGGCCTTACCTACAATGAGCAGTTCTTC; CDR3: CASSSGLTYNEQFF
J: TRBJ2-2; V: TRBV5-1; D: -; size: -; DNA: TGCGCCAGCAGAACAGCGGAATTAAACACCGGGGAGCTGTTTTTT; CDR3: CASRTAELNTGELFF
J: TRBJ2-1; V: TRBV20-1; D: TRBD2; size: few; DNA: TGCAGTGCTAGTTGGACTAGCGGGAGGGCCACTGAGCAGTTCTTC; CDR3: CSASWTSGRATEQFF
J: TRBJ2-1; V: TRBV29-1; D: TRBD1; size: many; DNA: TGCAGCGCTTTATCGGGACAGGGGTCCTACAATGAGCAGTTCTTC; CDR3: CSALSGQGSYNEQFF
J: TRBJ2-3; V: TRBV12-3/TRBV12-4; D: -; size: -; DNA: TGTGCCAGCAGGGTTGCTCTCACAGATACGCAGTATTTT; CDR3: CASRVALTDTQYF
J: TRBJ2-5; V: TRBV11-2; D: -; size: -; DNA: TGTGCCAGCAGCCGGGCCTACGGACAGAACCAAGAGACCCAGTACTTC; CDR3: CASSRAYGQNQETQYF
J: TRBJ2-7; V: TRBV6-2/TRBV6-3; D: TRBD2; size: few; DNA: TGTGCCAGCAGTTACACCGGGGGGAACTCCTACGAGCAGTACTTC; CDR3: CASSYTGGNSYEQYF
J: TRBJ2-5; V: TRBV7-9; D: TRBD1; size: -; DNA: TGTGCCAGCAGCTTACCCGGGACAGGGGACCAAGAGACCCAGTACTTC; CDR3: CASSLPGTGDQETQYF
J: TRBJ2-1; V: TRBV24-1; D: TRBD1; size: -; DNA: TGTGCCACCAGCCACCGGGACAGGGGGAGTAATGAGCAGTTCTTC; CDR3: CATSHRDRGSNEQFF
J: TRBJ1-2; V: TRBV6-5; D: -; size: -; DNA: TGTGCCAGCAGTTACGGGGGGTGGGACGGCTACACCTTC; CDR3: CASSYGGWDGYTF
J: TRBJ2-7; V: TRBV4-3; D: TRBD2; size: many; DNA: TGCGCCAGCAGCAGACTAGCGGGAGACGAGCAGTACTTC; CDR3: CASSRLAGDEQYF
J: TRBJ1-6; V: TRBV6-1; D: -; size: few; DNA: TGTGCCAGCAGCCATAGACAGCAAAATTCACCCCTCCACTTT; CDR3: CASSHRQQNSPLHF
J: TRBJ2-1; V: TRBV29-1; D: -; size: -; DNA: TGCAGCGGAACAGGGAAGAAGTACAATGAGCAGTTCTTC; CDR3: CSGTGKKYNEQFF